These 4 T cell receptor beta chains were sequenced from one sample in a study of blood T cells in healthy people across ages. For the second PCR, which ran for 7 to 11 cycles, a sample-barcoded 5' primer and a J-beta primer mix were used. TCRdb processed the 5' RACE reads anew with MiXCR; each CDR3 protein has one entry. The repertoire has fewer than 600,000 distinct CDR3 sequences, about a quarter of them found once; the top ten carry over 3.5%. The same specimen was also included in a second study, on T cells of mothers and their children.

The specimen sequenced was blood. The receptors come from a boy aged 2 to 10 in good health.

Of note for this clonotype: At one boundary the junction diverges from the germline segment, which might be a read error. This chain links TRBV12-3 or TRBV12-4 with TRBJ2-3; TRBD2 matches 8 bases. There are 15 residues in the CDR3. The CDR3: CATSFQLAVTDTQYF. For the CDR3, the DNA is TGTGCCACCAGTTTTCAACTAGCGGTCACAGATACGCAGTATTTT.

This sequence joins TRBV10-3 and TRBJ2-5; 8 bases agree with TRBD1. The J call is in doubt because the DNA end fits TRBJ2-1 better. Germline-derived CDR1 and CDR2 are ENHRY and SYGVKD. This CDR3 has 15 residues. The CDR3: CAISESRDRYDEQFF. CDR3 bases: TGTGCCATCAGTGAGTCGAGGGACAGGTACGATGAGCAGTTCTTC.

The chain joins TRBV7-2 to TRBJ2-3; the match to TRBD2 covers 12 bases. Germline CDR1 reads SGHTA; CDR2 reads FQGNSA. V shed 4 bases and J 1 base; nucleotides not matched to a gene: 6. This CDR3 has 17 amino acids. Here the CDR3 DNA reads TGTGCCAGCAGCTCCAGGACTAGCGGGGACCGCACAGATACGCAGTATTTT. Translating gives CASSSRTSGDRTDTQYF.

The CDR3 DNA follows: TGTGCCAGCAGCCAATTTGTGTCAAAGGGCTACACCTTC. Protein sequence: CASSQFVSKGYTF. The rearrangement uses TRBV14 and TRBJ1-2; D is undetermined. Trimming left V 2 bases short and J 8 bases short, with 12 bases between. Germline loops: CDR1 SGHDN, CDR2 FVKESK. The CDR3 sequence is 13 residues long.